Listed here are 13 T cell receptor beta chains from one sample, sequenced in a study of T cell responses to AZD1222 COVID-19 vaccine. Profiled with immunoSEQ multiplex PCR; TCRdb holds only in-frame clones, not every one. This table has under 150,000 clones, approximately 91% appearing once. Sample: peripheral blood, taken on day 0 of AZD1222 vaccination. These receptors all come from an adult in good health.

On this clone itself: The CDR3 ends on some other residue instead of the conserved phenylalanine or tryptophan, so this is likely a read error. Because the CDR3's place on the DNA is in doubt, the DNA is left out and the CDR3 is given as listed by TCRdb. The gene calls are TRBV6-5 and TRBJ1-6. The CDR3 length equals 12 residues, ends included. Germline V gives CDR1 MNHEY, CDR2 SVGAGI. The CDR3: CASSYIPDAPLQ.

This CDR3 reads CASSSSSVVRTDTQYF. As DNA, the CDR3 is TGTGCCAGCAGCTCATCCTCGGTAGTCCGGACAGATACGCAGTATTTT. V and J are TRBV11-1 and TRBJ2-3, with D unresolved. CDR1 and CDR2 (germline): SGHAT, FQDESV (reference sequence). V was trimmed by 4 bases and J by 3 bases, leaving 17 bases between them. The CDR3 totals 16 residues. Variable domain in full (rest from reference TRBV11-1 and TRBJ2-3): EAEVAQSPRYKITEKSQAVAFWCDPISGHATLYWYRQILGQGPELLVQFQDESVVDDSQLPKDRFSAERLKGVDSTLKIQPAELGDSAMYLCASSSSSVVRTDTQYFGPGTRLTVL.

The V gene is TRBV4-2, the J gene TRBJ2-1, with TRBD2 as a possible D gene (7 bases). Trimming pared 0 bases from V and 2 bases from J, leaving 8 bases between. The germline gives CDR1 LGHNA, CDR2 YNFKEQ. There are 15 residues in the CDR3. The CDR3, as DNA: TGTGCCAGCAGCCAAGAAGGGGGGGCCTACAATGAGCAGTTCTTC. Its protein product is CASSQEGGAYNEQFF.

As DNA, the CDR3 is TGTGCCAGCAGCCAAGATTGGATGGGCTACACCTTC. Protein sequence: CASSQDWMGYTF. The chain employs TRBV4-2 and TRBJ1-2; D not resolved. The CDR3 sequence is 12 residues long. The germline gives CDR1 LGHNA, CDR2 YNFKEQ. The germline V and J ends were trimmed by 0 bases and 8 bases, with 7 bases remaining between them.

This chain uses TRBV27 with TRBJ2-7; TRBD1 matches at 8 bases. The CDR3 has 15 residues. Germline V CDR1 and CDR2: MNHEY, SMNVEV (reference sequence). V shed 6 bases, J shed 7 bases, and the junction held 14 bases outside the gene matches. This CDR3 is CASSLLGQAPLEQYF. CDR3 sequence (DNA): TGTGCCAGCAGCCTATTGGGACAGGCGCCTCTGGAGCAGTACTTC.

This chain joins TRBV19 and TRBJ1-2, with TRBD1 matching 7 bases. Germline assignment: CDR1 LNHDA and CDR2 SQIVND (reference sequence). CDR3 size: 14 residues. The V segment lost 4 bases and the J segment 5 bases; nucleotides outside the gene matches: 7. For the CDR3, the DNA is TGTGCCAGTAGTAGCCGGGACAGATCATATGGCTACACCTTC. Protein product: CASSSRDRSYGYTF.

V gene TRBV5-1 combines with J gene TRBJ1-2; 8 nucleotides line up with TRBD1. The CDR3 is 14 residues long. Germline V gene sequence: CDR1 SGHRS, CDR2 YFSETQ. V shed 0 bases, J shed 8 bases, and the junction held 6 bases outside the gene matches. This CDR3 is CASSLGDRYGGYTF. In DNA, the CDR3 is TGCGCCAGCAGCTTGGGGGACAGGTACGGAGGCTACACCTTC.

The chain has TRBV19 and TRBJ2-7; 12 bases fit TRBD1. The V gene end was trimmed by 4 bases and the J gene end by 4 bases; junction bases not matched to a gene: 14. The CDR3 consists of 18 residues. Germline values: CDR1 LNHDA, CDR2 SQIVND (reference sequence). CDR3 region: CASSRGQGASGSTYEQYF. DNA for the CDR3: TGTGCCAGTAGTAGGGGACAGGGGGCTAGCGGGAGTACTTACGAGCAGTACTTC.

V gene TRBV12-3 or TRBV12-4 combines with J gene TRBJ1-2, with no clear D. The CDR3 is 13 amino acids. The V end was cut by 5 bases, the J end by 8 bases, with 15 bases between. CDR3 residues: CASSPPGRTGYTF. CDR3 bases: TGTGCCAGCAGTCCCCCGGGGAGGACGGGCTACACCTTC.

The chain links TRBV5-6 to TRBJ2-5, with 8 bases lining up with TRBD2. The trim removed 4 bases at V and 1 base at J, leaving 6 bases unmatched. This CDR3 comprises 15 residues. CDR1 and CDR2 from the germline V gene are SGHDT and YYEEEE. CDR3 loop: CASSVWRGAQETQYF. DNA for the CDR3: TGTGCCAGCAGCGTCTGGCGGGGGGCCCAAGAGACCCAGTACTTC.

This chain uses TRBV6-1 with TRBJ1-4, with D hard to call. With 0 bases removed from V and 5 bases from J, the gap between germline ends came to 7 bases. Per germline, CDR1 MNHNS and CDR2 SASEGT. This CDR3 contains 14 residues. CDR3 in DNA: TGTGCCAGCAGTGAAGCCAGATTAAATGAAAAACTGTTTTTT. Protein: CASSEARLNEKLFF.

This rearrangement joins TRBV19 to TRBJ2-3, with TRBD1 matching over 7 bases. Germline loops: CDR1 LNHDA, CDR2 SQIVND (reference sequence). V shed 5 bases, J shed 3 bases, and the junction held 5 bases outside the gene matches. This CDR3 has 14 amino acids. The CDR3 loop reads CASSAGTATDTQYF. DNA for the CDR3: TGTGCCAGTAGTGCCGGGACAGCAACAGATACGCAGTATTTT.

The rearrangement joins TRBV7-9 to TRBJ1-6; 9 nucleotides line up with TRBD1. The V and J ends lost 8 bases and 7 bases, in that order; junction bases with no gene match: 9. Germline values: CDR1 SEHNR, CDR2 FQNEAQ (reference sequence). The CDR3 covers 15 residues. The CDR3 reads CASGLQGAYNSPLHF. For the CDR3, the DNA is TGTGCCAGCGGGTTACAGGGGGCGTACAATTCACCCCTCCACTTT.